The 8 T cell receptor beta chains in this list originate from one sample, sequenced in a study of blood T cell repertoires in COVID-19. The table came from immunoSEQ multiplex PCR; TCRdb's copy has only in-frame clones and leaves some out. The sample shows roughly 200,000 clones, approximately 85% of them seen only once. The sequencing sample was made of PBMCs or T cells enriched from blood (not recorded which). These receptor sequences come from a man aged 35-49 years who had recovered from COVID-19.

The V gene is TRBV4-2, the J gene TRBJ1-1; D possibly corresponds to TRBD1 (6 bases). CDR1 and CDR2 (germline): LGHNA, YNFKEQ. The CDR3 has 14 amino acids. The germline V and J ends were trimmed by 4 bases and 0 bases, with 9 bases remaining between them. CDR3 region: CASSRRDMNTEAFF. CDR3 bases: TGTGCCAGCAGCCGCCGGGACATGAACACTGAAGCTTTCTTT.

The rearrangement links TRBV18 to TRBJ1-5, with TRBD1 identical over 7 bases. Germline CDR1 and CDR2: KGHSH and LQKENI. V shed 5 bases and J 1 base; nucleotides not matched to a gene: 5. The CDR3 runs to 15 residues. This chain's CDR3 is CASSVTGSSNQPQHF. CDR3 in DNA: TGTGCCAGCTCAGTGACAGGGTCGAGCAATCAGCCCCAGCATTTT.

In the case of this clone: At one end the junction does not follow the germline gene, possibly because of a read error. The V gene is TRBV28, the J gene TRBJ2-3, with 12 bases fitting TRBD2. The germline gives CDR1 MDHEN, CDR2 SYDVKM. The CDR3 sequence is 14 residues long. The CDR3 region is CASSLPLTSGRVNF. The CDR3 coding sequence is TGTGCCAGCAGTCTACCATTGACTAGCGGGAGAGTGAATTTT.

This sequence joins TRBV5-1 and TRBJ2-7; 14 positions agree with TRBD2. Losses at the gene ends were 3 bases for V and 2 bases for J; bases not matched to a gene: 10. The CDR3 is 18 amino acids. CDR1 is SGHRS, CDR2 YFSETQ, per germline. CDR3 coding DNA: TGCGCCAGCAGCTCTTCAGGGGGACTAGCGGGGGACCCCTACGAGCAGTACTTC. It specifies CASSSSGGLAGDPYEQYF.

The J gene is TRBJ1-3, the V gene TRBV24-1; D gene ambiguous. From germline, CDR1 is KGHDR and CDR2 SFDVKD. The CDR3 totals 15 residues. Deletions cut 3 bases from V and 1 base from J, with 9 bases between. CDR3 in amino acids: CATSDPRTSGNTIYF. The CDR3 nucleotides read TGTGCCACCAGTGATCCCCGAACTTCTGGAAACACCATATATTTT.

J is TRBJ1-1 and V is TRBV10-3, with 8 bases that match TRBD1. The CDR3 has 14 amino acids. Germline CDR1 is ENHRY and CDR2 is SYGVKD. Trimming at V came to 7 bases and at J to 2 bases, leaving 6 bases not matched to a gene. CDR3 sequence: CAITMDRDNTEAFF. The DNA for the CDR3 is TGTGCCATCACCATGGACAGGGACAACACTGAAGCTTTCTTT.

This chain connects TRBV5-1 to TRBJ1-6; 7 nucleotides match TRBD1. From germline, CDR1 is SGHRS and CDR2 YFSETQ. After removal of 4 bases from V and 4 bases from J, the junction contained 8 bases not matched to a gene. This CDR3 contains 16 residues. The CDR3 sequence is CASSLTGTAYNSPLHF. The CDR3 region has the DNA TGCGCCAGCAGCCTAACCGGGACAGCTTATAATTCACCCCTCCACTTT.

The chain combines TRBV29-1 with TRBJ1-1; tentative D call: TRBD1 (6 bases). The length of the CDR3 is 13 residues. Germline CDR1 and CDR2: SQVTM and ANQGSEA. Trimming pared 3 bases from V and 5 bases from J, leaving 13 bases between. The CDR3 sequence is CSVDRQGYTEAFF. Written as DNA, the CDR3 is TGCAGCGTTGACCGTCAGGGGTATACTGAAGCTTTCTTT.